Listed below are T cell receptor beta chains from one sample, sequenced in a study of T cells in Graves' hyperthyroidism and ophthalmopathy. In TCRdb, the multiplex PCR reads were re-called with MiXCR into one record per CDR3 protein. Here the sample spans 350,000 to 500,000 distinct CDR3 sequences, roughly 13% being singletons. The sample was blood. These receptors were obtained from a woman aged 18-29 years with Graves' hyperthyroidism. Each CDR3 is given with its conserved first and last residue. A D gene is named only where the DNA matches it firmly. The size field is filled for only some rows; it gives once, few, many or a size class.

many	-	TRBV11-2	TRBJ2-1	CASSLDRSYNEQFF	TGTGCCAGCAGCTTAGACAGATCCTACAATGAGCAGTTCTTC
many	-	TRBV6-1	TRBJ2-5	CASSRLQGSQETQYF	TGTGCCAGCAGTCGATTACAGGGTTCCCAAGAGACCCAGTACTTC
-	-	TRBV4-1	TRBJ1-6	CASSQDHGAGVDSPLHF	TGCGCCAGCAGCCAAGATCACGGGGCAGGGGTTGATTCACCCCTCCACTTT
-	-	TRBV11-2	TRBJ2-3	CASSADGRSQYF	TGTGCCAGCAGCGCTGACGGGCGTTCGCAGTATTTT
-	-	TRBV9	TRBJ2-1	CASSESTAYNEQFF	TGTGCCAGCAGCGAGTCGACAGCCTACAATGAGCAGTTCTTC
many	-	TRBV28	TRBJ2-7	CASTGQSEQYF	TGTGCCAGCACCGGGCAGAGCGAGCAGTACTTC
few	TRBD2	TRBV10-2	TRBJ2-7	CASRVAGGLREQYF	TGCGCCAGCAGAGTAGCGGGAGGACTTCGCGAGCAGTACTTC
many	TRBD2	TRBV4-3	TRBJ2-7	CASSQDALAGGSYEQYF	TGCGCCAGCAGCCAAGATGCCCTAGCGGGAGGGTCCTACGAGCAGTACTTC
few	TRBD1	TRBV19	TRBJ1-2	CASSIGRDRGYTF	TGTGCCAGTAGTATTGGCAGGGACAGGGGCTACACCTTC
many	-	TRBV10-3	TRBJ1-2	CAISEGWVNYGYTF	TGTGCCATCAGTGAGGGGTGGGTAAACTATGGCTACACCTTC
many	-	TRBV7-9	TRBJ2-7	CASSPQQGYPYEQYF	TGTGCCAGCAGCCCCCAACAGGGATACCCCTACGAGCAGTACTTC
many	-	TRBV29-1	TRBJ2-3	CSVRGAGGDTQYF	TGCAGCGTTCGGGGGGCAGGGGGAGATACGCAGTATTTT
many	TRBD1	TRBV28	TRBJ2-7	CASISGTGLQYF	TGTGCCAGCATTTCCGGGACAGGGCTGCAGTACTTC
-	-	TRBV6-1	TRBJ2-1	CASSEGAEGPPFF	TGTGCCAGCAGTGAAGGAGCGGAAGGGCCCCCGTTCTTC
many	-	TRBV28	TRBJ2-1	CASSLSPSMGNEQFF	TGTGCCAGCAGTTTATCCCCCTCCATGGGGAATGAGCAGTTCTTC
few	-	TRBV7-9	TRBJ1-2	CASSSSGQQNYGYTF	TGTGCCAGCAGCTCATCGGGACAACAGAACTATGGCTACACCTTC
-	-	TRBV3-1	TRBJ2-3	CASSQGALGWGNTQYF	TGTGCCAGCAGCCAGGGGGCCTTGGGCTGGGGGAATACGCAGTATTTT
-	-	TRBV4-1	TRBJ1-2	CASSTGNSYGYTF	TGCGCCAGCAGCACCGGGAACTCCTATGGCTACACCTTC
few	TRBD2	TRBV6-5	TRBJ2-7	CASSYRLASSYEQYF	TGTGCCAGCAGTTACCGACTAGCGAGCTCCTACGAGCAGTACTTC
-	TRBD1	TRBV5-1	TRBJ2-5	CASSLNRQGAETQYF	TGCGCCAGCAGCTTGAACCGGCAGGGGGCTGAGACCCAGTACTTC
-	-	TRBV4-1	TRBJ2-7	CASSQVRAGAGEQYF	TGCGCCAGCAGCCAAGTAAGGGCAGGGGCGGGCGAGCAGTACTTC
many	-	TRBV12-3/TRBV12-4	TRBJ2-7	CASRVGSSTYEQYF	TGTGCCAGCAGGGTGGGCTCTTCGACCTACGAGCAGTACTTC
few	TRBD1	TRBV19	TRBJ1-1	CASSIQGQGRTEAFF	TGTGCCAGTAGTATTCAGGGACAGGGGCGGACTGAAGCTTTCTTT
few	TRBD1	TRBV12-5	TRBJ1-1	CASGLSGGNTEAFF	TGTGCTAGTGGTTTGTCAGGGGGGAACACTGAAGCTTTCTTT
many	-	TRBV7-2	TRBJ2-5	CASSPPGLEGETQYF	TGTGCCAGCAGCCCTCCCGGGCTAGAAGGCGAGACCCAGTACTTC
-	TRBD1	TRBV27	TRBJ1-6	CASSLGTGTNSPLHF	TGTGCCAGCAGTTTGGGGACAGGCACTAATTCACCCCTCCACTTT
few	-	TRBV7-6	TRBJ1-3	CASSLGSRGLGNTIYF	TGTGCCAGCAGCTTAGGGTCGAGGGGCCTTGGAAACACCATATATTTT
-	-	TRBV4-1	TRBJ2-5	CASSQEGRPETQYF	TGCGCCAGCAGCCAAGAAGGCAGGCCGGAGACCCAGTACTTC
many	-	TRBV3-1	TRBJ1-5	CASSQDRHQPQHF	TGTGCCAGCAGCCAAGATCGACATCAGCCCCAGCATTTT
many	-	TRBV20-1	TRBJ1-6	CSASSAGSAINSPLHF	TGCAGTGCTAGTTCGGCAGGGTCGGCGATTAATTCACCCCTCCACTTT
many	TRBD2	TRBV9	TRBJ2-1	CASSVAGGSYNEQFF	TGTGCCAGCAGCGTAGCGGGAGGGTCCTACAATGAGCAGTTCTTC
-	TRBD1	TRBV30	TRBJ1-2	CAWIQGYGYTF	TGTGCCTGGATACAGGGGTATGGCTACACCTTC
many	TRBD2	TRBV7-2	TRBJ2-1	CASSERSGGRASEQFF	TGTGCCAGCAGCGAGAGGAGCGGCGGGAGGGCCTCTGAGCAGTTCTTC
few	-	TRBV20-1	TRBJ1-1	CSARKAAANTEAFF	TGCAGTGCTAGAAAGGCGGCGGCGAACACTGAAGCTTTCTTT
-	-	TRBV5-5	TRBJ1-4	CASSSFYSNEKLFF	TGTGCCAGCAGCTCATTCTATAGTAATGAAAAACTGTTTTTT
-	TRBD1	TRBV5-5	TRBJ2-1	CASSPFDRANEQFF	TGTGCCAGCAGCCCCTTCGACAGGGCCAATGAGCAGTTCTTC
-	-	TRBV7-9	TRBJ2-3	CASSAYLGSTDTQYF	TGTGCCAGCAGCGCCTATCTTGGGAGCACAGATACGCAGTATTTT
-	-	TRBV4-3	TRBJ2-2	CASSPSRGNTGELFF	TGCGCCAGCAGCCCGTCTCGGGGGAACACCGGGGAGCTGTTTTTT